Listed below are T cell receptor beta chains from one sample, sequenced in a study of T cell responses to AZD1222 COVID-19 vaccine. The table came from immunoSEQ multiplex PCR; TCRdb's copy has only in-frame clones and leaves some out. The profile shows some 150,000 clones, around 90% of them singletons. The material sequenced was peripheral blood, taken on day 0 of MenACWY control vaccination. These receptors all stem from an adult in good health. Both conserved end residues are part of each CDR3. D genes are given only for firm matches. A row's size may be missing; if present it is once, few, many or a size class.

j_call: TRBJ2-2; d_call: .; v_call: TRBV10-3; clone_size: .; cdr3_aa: CAISEFFTGELFF; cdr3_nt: TGTGCCATCAGTGAGTTCTTCACCGGGGAGCTGTTTTTT
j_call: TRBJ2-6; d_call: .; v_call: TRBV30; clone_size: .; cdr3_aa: CAWRSGANVLTF; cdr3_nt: TGTGCCTGGCGCTCTGGGGCCAACGTCCTGACTTTC
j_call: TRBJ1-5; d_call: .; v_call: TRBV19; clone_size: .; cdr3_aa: CASSTQYSYSNQPQHF; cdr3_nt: TGTGCCAGTAGTACCCAGTACAGTTATAGCAATCAGCCCCAGCATTTT
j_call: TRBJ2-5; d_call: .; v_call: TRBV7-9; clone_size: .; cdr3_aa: CASSSPDRSSDETQYF; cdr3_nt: TGTGCCAGCAGCTCCCCTGACAGGTCCTCCGACGAGACCCAGTACTTC
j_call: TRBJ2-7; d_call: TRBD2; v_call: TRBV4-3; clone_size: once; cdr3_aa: CASSQALAGGPYEQYF; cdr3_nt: TGCGCCAGCAGCCAGGCGCTAGCGGGAGGACCCTACGAGCAGTACTTC
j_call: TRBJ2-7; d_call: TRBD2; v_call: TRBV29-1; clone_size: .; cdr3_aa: CSLASHSLSRGVDEYF; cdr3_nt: TGCAGCCTCGCTTCCCACTCGTTAAGCCGGGGGGTGGACGAGTACTTC
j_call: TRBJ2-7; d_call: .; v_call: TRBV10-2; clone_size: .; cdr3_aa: CASSDLIEQYF; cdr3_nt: TGCGCCAGCAGTGACTTGATTGAGCAGTACTTC
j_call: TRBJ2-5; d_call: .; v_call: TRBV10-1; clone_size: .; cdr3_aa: CASSGRISETQYF; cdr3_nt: TGCGCCAGCAGTGGACGTATCTCGGAGACCCAGTACTTC
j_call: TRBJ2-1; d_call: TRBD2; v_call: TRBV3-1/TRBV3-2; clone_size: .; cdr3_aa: CASSHLAVNEQFF; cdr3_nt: TGTGCCAGCAGCCACCTAGCGGTAAATGAGCAGTTCTTC
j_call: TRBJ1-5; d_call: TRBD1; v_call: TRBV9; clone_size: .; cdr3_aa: CASSAGQGAGQPQHF; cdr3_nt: TGTGCCAGCAGCGCGGGACAGGGGGCCGGTCAGCCCCAGCATTTT
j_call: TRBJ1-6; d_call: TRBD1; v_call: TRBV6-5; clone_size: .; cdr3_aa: CASRTGVGNSPLHF; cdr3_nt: TGTGCCAGCAGGACAGGGGTCGGCAATTCACCCCTCCACTTT
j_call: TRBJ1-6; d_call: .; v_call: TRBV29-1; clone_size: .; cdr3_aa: CSVQESPNSPLHF; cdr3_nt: TGCAGCGTCCAGGAGAGTCCCAATTCACCCCTCCACTTT
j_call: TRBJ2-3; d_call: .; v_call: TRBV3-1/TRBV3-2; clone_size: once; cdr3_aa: CASSQASGSTDTQYF; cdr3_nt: TGTGCCAGCAGCCAAGCTTCAGGCAGCACAGATACGCAGTATTTT
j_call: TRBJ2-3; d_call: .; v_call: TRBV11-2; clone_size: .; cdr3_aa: CASSFRGIASTDTQYF; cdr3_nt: TGTGCCAGCAGCTTCCGGGGTATAGCTAGCACAGATACGCAGTATTTT
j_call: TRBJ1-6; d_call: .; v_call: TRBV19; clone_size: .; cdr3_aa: CASSIGEGDNSPLHF; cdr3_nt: TGTGCCAGTAGTATAGGTGAGGGTGATAATTCACCCCTCCACTTT
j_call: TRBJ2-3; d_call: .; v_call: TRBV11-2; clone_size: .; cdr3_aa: CASSFSEGDTQYF; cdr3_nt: TGTGCCAGCAGCTTCTCCGAGGGAGATACGCAGTATTTT
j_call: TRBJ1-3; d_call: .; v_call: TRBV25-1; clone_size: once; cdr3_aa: CASSANGGNTIYF; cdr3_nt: TGTGCCAGCAGTGCGAACGGTGGAAACACCATATATTTT
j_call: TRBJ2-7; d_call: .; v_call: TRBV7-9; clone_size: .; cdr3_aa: CASSRAPDSEQYF; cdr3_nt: TGTGCCAGCAGCCGAGCCCCGGACAGCGAGCAGTACTTC
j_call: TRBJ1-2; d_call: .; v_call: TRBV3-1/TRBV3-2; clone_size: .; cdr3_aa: CASSSGSVGIYGYTF; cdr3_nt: TGTGCCAGCAGCTCCGGGTCGGTCGGGATCTATGGCTACACCTTC
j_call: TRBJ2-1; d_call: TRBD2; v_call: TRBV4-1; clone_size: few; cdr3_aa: CASSQELAAPRNEQFF; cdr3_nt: TGCGCCAGCAGCCAAGAACTAGCGGCCCCGCGCAATGAGCAGTTCTTC
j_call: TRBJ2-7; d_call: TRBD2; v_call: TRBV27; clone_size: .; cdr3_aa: CASSERDGNYEQYF; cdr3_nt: TGTGCCAGCAGCGAGCGGGACGGCAACTACGAGCAGTACTTC
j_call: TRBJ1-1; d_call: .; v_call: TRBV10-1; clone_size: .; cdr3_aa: CASSPGDRTEAFF; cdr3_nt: TGCGCCAGCAGTCCAGGGGATAGGACTGAAGCTTTCTTT
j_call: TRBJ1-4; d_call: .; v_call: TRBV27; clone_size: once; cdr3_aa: CASSSEPPKETRGKLFF; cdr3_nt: TGTGCCAGCAGTTCGGAGCCCCCGAAGGAGACGAGGGGAAAACTGTTTTTT
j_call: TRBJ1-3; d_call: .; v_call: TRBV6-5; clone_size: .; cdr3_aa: CASSRTPGNTIYF; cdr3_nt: TGTGCCAGCAGTCGCACTCCGGGAAACACCATATATTTT